Described below is a single T cell receptor beta chain sequence and its context. A few counts support this clonotype. No cognate antigen has been identified for it. No base-level quality is on record; no much larger clone is a single base apart. Sequencing was carried out with an Illumina NovaSeq 6000. cDNA libraries for TCRalpha and TCRbeta were prepared by 5'RACE using constant-segment primers, with sample barcodes and unique molecular identifiers added. Trizol reagent was used to extract RNA from every sample. Amplification of the libraries took two PCR steps, and the second step added a second sample barcode plus Illumina TruSeq adapters. Sequencing of libraries was performed on an Illumina NovaSeq with 2 x 150 bp paired-end reads. As for the original processing: Reads were demultiplexed and collapsed into UMI-guided consensus sequences with migec v1.2.7. Using mixcr v2.1.11, UMI consensuses were aligned to TRA and TRB V and J templates and then assembled into clonotypes. A clonotype was counted as expanded or contracted only if both edgeR and NoisET called the change significant, with noise models trained on biological replicates. For edgeR calls, the thresholds were a false discovery rate-adjusted p below 0.01 and a log2 fold-change of 1. As an exploratory analysis of dynamics, max-normalized trajectories of the 1000 most abundant clonotypes were examined with PCA combined with hierarchical clustering. Each responding clone was given a CD4 or CD8 phenotype based on the CD4+ and CD8+ repertoires, which had been sequenced separately. TCRdb redid the processing of the public reads, applying fastp at Q25 and MiXCR, and retained in-frame beta chains. Each record represents a unique CDR3 protein, reported with the most common genes and DNA among its rows. TCRdb's processing, not the study's, gives the V and J calls here. This sample has 300,000 or so distinct CDR3 sequences in its table, and about 17% of those were observed once. Jointly, the top ten make up approximately 25% of the sample.

PBMCs were isolated by Ficoll-Paque density gradient centrifugation. This record comes from a study of T-cell memory formation after mild COVID-19 (dated by TCRdb to the early 2020s). At the level of the whole study: Most TCR sequence clusters were specific to one of the two donors. Longitudinal TCRalpha and TCRbeta repertoire sequencing tracked T-cell clones expanding and contracting after mild COVID-19 in two donors. Two young, previously healthy adult volunteers made up the cohort, one male and one female. What the study reported, not specific to this receptor: From day 15 to 85, contracting clones showed balanced CD4/CD8 phenotypes, whereas a second wave of clones that expanded from day 15 to 37 leaned towards CD4+. The study included only a couple of mild cases, and larger cohorts that include severe cases with pre-infection samples were judged to be necessary. Whether the second-wave clones peaking on day 37 were SARS-CoV-2 specific was not confirmed. Contracting CD4+ clones turned up mainly in the CM and EM memory subsets, whereas EMRA was where CD8+ clones were enriched. Some responding clones were detected in pre-infection memory, which suggested that pre-existing cross-reactive memory T cells had joined the SARS-CoV-2 response.

V loses 4 bases of germline sequence and J loses 6 bases, and the interval between the two ends is 10 bases. CDR1 and CDR2 were assigned from the germline V gene as SGDLS and YYNGEE. The CDR3 covers 12 residues, taking in both the cysteine and the phenylalanine. The retained sequence is limited to the CDR3, 36 bases, with the frame set at the first base. This receptor was identified in a man younger than 30 who had mild COVID-19 (a few samples of this study predate the infection). The sample titles of this study are shuffled in the database, so cell type and time point are left out; the donor was told from shared clones. Specimen: PBMCs or a T cell subset sorted from them (not recorded which). The receptor chain draws on TRBV9 and TRBJ2-5; possibly the D gene is TRBD2, per 5 matching bases. CDR3 sequence: CASSPSGQTQYF. The DNA sequence is as follows: TGTGCCAGCAGCCCCAGCGGACAGACCCAGTACTTC.